This T cell receptor beta chain was captured by sequencing in a study of blood T cells in healthy people across ages. The CDR3 spans 16 residues. With a J-beta primer mix and a sample-barcoded 5' primer, a second PCR ran about 6 to 11 cycles. TCRdb used MiXCR to reprocess the 5' RACE reads, holding one entry per CDR3 protein. The sample includes under 1,000,000 distinct CDR3 sequences, approximately 35% of them seen just once. Sequenced material: blood. The receptor was isolated from a man between 18 and 35 years old in good health. V and J are TRBV12-3 or TRBV12-4 and TRBJ2-1, with D perhaps matching TRBD2 (7 bases). The DNA matches TRBJ2-7 better at its end, which makes the J call doubtful. The CDR3 protein is CASTPGIGGGTNEQYF. The CDR3 DNA reads TGTGCCAGCACACCAGGGATTGGCGGGGGCACCAATGAGCAGTACTTC.